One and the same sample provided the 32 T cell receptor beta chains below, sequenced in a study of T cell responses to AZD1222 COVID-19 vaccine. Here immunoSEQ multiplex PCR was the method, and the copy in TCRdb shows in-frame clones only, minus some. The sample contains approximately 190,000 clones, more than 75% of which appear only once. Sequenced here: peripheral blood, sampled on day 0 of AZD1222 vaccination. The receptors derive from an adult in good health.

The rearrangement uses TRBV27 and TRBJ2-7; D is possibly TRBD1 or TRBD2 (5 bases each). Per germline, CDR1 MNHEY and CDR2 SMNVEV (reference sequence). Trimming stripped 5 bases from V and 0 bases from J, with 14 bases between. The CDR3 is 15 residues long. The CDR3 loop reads CASSNTGLNSYEQYF. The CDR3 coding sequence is TGTGCCAGCAGTAATACAGGACTTAACTCCTACGAGCAGTACTTC.

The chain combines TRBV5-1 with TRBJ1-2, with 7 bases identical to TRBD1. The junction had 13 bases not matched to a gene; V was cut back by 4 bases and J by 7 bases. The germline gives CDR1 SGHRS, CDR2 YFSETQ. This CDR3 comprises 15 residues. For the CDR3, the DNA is TGCGCCAGCAGCAGCGGAACAGGGGAGTCATCTGGCTACACCTTC. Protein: CASSSGTGESSGYTF.

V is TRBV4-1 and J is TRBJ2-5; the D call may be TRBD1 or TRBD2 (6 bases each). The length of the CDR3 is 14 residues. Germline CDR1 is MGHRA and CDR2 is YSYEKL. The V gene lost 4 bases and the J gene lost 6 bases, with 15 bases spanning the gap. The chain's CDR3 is CASSRTGGGKTQYF. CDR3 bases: TGCGCCAGCAGCCGCACCGGGGGCGGGAAGACCCAGTACTTC.

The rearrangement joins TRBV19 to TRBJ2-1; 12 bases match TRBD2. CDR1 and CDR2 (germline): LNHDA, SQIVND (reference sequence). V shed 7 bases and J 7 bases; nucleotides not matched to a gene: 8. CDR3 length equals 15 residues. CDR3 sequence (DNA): TGTGCCAGTATCTCGACTAGCGGGAGAGTGAATGAGCAGTTCTTC. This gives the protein CASISTSGRVNEQFF.

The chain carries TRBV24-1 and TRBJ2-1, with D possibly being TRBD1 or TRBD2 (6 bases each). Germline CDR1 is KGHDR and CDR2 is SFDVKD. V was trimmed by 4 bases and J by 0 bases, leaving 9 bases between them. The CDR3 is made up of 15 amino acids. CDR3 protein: CATSEQGGSYNEQFF. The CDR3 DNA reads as TGTGCCACCAGTGAACAGGGAGGCTCCTACAATGAGCAGTTCTTC.

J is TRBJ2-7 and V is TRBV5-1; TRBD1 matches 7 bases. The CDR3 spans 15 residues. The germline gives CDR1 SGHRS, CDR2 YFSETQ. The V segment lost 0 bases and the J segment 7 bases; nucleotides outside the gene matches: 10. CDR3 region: CASSLEGGALGEQYF. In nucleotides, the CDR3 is TGCGCCAGCAGCTTGGAAGGGGGCGCTTTGGGTGAGCAGTACTTC.

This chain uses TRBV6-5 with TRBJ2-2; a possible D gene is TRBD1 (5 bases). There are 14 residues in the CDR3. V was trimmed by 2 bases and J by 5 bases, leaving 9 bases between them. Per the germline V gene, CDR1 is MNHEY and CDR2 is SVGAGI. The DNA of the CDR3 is TGTGCCAGCAGTTACCGACAGATGACCGGGGAGCTGTTTTTT. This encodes CASSYRQMTGELFF.

The chain's CDR3 is CASSLEGGTDNQETQYF. The CDR3 DNA follows: TGTGCCAGCAGCTTAGAGGGCGGGACAGATAACCAAGAGACCCAGTACTTC. V and J are TRBV11-2 and TRBJ2-5; a possible D gene is TRBD1 (7 bases). CDR1 and CDR2 (germline): SGHAT, FQNNGV. This CDR3 spans 17 amino acids. V dropped 0 bases and J dropped 0 bases, with 14 bases sitting between them.

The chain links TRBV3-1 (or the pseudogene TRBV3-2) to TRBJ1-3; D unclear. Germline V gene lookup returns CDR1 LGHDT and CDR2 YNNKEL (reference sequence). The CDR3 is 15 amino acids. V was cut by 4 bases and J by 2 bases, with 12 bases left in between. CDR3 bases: TGTGCCAGCAGCCCTCAAACTGGGACTGGAAACACCATATATTTT. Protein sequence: CASSPQTGTGNTIYF.

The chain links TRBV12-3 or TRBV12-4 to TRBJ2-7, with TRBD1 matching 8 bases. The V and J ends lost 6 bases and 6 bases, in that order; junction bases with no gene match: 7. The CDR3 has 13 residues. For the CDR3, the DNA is TGTGCCAGCAGCCAAACCACAGGGGGCGAGCAGTACTTC. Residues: CASSQTTGGEQYF.

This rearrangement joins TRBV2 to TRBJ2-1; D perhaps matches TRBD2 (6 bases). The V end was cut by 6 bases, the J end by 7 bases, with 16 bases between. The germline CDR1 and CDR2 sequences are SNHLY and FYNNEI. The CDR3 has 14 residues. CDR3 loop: CASRYRETGNEQFF. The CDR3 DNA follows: TGTGCCAGCAGATATCGGGAGACGGGAAATGAGCAGTTCTTC.

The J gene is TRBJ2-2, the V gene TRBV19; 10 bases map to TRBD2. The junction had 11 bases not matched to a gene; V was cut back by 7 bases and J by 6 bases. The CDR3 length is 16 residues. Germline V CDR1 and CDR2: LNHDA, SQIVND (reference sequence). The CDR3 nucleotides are TGTGCCAGTACCCTCGCCCCGGGACTAGCGCCCGGGGAGCTGTTTTTT. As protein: CASTLAPGLAPGELFF.

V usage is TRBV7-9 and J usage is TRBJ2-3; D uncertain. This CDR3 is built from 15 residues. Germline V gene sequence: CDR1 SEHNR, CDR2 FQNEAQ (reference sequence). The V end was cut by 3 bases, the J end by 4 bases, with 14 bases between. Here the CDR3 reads CASSLDGSLSDTQYF. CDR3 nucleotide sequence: TGTGCCAGCAGCTTGGACGGGTCACTATCAGATACGCAGTATTTT.

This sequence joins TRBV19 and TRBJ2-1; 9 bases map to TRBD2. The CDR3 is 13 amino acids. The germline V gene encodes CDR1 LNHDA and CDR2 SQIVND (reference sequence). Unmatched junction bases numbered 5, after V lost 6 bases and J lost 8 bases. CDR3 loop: CASSGLARDEQFF. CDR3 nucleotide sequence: TGTGCCAGTAGCGGACTAGCGCGCGATGAGCAGTTCTTC.

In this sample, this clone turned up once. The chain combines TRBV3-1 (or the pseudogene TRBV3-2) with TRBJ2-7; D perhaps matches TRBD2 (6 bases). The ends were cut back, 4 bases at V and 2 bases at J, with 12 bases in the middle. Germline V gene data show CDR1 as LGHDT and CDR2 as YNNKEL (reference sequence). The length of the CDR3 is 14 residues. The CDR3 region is CASSLRGLTYEQYF. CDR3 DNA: TGTGCCAGCAGCCTTCGGGGGTTGACCTACGAGCAGTACTTC.

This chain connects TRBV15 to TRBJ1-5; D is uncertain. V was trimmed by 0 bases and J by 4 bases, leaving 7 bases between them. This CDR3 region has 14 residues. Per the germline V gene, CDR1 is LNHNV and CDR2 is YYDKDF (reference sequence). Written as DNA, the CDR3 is TGTGCCACCAGCAGAGATCGGGGAAATCAGCCCCAGCATTTT. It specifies CATSRDRGNQPQHF.

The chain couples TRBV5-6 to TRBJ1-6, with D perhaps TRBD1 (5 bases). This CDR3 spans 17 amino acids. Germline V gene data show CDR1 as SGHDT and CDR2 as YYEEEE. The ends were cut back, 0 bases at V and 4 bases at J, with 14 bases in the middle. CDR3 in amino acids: CASSLGRAGLYNSPLHF. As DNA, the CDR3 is TGTGCCAGCAGCTTGGGACGGGCAGGGTTATATAATTCACCCCTCCACTTT.

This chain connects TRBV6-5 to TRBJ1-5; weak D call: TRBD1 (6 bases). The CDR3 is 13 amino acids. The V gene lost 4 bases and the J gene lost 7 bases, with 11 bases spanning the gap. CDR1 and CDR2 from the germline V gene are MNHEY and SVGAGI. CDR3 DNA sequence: TGTGCCAGCAGTTCAAGGGGGACGCAGCCCCAGCATTTT. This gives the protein CASSSRGTQPQHF.

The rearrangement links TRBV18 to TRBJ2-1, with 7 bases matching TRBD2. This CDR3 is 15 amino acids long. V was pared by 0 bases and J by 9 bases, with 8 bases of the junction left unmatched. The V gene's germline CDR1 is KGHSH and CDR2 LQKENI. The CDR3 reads CASSPPAGIGGEQFF. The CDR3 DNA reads TGTGCCAGCTCACCACCAGCGGGGATTGGGGGTGAGCAGTTCTTC.

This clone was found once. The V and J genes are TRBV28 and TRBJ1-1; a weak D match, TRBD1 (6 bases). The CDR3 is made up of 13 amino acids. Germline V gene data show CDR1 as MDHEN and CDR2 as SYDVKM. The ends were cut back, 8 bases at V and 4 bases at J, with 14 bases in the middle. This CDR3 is CASRTGTLTEAFF. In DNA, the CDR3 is TGTGCCAGCCGAACCGGGACACTCACTGAAGCTTTCTTT.

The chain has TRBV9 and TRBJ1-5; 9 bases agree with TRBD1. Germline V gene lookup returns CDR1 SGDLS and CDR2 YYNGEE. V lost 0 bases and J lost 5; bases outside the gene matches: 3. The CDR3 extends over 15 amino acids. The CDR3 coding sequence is TGTGCCAGCAGCGTAGGACAGGGGGTCGATCAGCCCCAGCATTTT. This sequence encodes CASSVGQGVDQPQHF.

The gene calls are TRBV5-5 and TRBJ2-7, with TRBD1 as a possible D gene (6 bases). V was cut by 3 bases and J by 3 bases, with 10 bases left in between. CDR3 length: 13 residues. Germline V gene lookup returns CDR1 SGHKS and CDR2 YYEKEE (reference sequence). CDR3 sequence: CASSWGQNYEQYF. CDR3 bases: TGTGCCAGCAGCTGGGGACAAAACTACGAGCAGTACTTC.

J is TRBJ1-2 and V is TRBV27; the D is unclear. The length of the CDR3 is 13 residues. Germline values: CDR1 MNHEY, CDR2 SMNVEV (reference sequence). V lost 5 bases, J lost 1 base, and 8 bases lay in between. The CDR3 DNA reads TGTGCCAGCAGTCTTCAGGTTAACTATGGCTACACCTTC. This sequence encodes CASSLQVNYGYTF.

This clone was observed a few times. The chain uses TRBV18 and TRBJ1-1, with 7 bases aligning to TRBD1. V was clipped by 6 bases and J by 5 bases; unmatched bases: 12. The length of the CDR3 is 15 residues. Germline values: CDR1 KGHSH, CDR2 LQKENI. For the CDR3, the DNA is TGTGCCAGCTCGATTGATCCGGGACAGTATACTGAAGCTTTCTTT. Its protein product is CASSIDPGQYTEAFF.

As DNA, the CDR3 is TGTGCCAGTAGTATACTGACCGCCGATAATTCACCCCTCCACTTT. This encodes CASSILTADNSPLHF. This chain links TRBV19 with TRBJ1-6; D is uncertain. The CDR3 totals 15 residues. In germline, CDR1 is LNHDA, CDR2 SQIVND (reference sequence). The ends were cut back, 2 bases at V and 5 bases at J, with 10 bases in the middle. Complete variable domain (other parts from reference TRBV19 and TRBJ1-6): DGGITQSPKYLFRKEGQNVTLSCEQNLNHDAMYWYRQDPGQGLRLIYYSQIVNDFQKGDIAEGYSVSREKKESFPLTVTSAQKNPTAFYLCASSILTADNSPLHFGNGTRLTVT.

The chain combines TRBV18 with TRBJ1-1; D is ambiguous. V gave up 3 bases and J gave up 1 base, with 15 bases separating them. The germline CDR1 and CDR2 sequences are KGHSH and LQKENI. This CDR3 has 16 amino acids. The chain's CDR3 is CASSPPGPRANTEAFF. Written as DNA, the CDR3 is TGTGCCAGCTCACCTCCGGGCCCCCGGGCGAACACTGAAGCTTTCTTT.

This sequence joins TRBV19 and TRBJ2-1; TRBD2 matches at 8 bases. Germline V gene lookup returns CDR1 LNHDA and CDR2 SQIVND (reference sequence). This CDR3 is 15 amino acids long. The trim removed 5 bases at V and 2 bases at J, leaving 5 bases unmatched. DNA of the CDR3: TGTGCCAGTAGTTGGTCGGGGGGGGCCTACAATGAGCAGTTCTTC. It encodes CASSWSGGAYNEQFF.

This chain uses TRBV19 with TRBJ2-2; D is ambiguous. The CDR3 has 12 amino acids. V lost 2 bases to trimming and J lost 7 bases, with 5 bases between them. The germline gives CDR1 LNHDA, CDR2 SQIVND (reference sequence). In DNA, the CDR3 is TGTGCCAGTAGTATACGGAGCGGGGAGCTGTTTTTT. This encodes CASSIRSGELFF.

In nucleotides, the CDR3 is TGCGCCAGCAGCCAAGTAAGGGGAACTGGCTACACCTTC. Translated, it gives CASSQVRGTGYTF. V usage is TRBV4-1 and J usage is TRBJ1-2, with D tentatively TRBD1 (5 bases). The length of the CDR3 is 13 residues. The germline V gene has CDR1 MGHRA and CDR2 YSYEKL. V lost 1 base and J 7 bases, leaving 10 bases between the germline ends.

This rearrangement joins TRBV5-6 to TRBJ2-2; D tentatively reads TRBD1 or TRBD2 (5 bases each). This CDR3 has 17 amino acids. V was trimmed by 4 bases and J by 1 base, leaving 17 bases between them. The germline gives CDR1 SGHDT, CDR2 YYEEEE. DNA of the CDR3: TGTGCCAGCAGCCTCATTGAGGGGATTCAGAACACCGGGGAGCTGTTTTTT. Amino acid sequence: CASSLIEGIQNTGELFF.

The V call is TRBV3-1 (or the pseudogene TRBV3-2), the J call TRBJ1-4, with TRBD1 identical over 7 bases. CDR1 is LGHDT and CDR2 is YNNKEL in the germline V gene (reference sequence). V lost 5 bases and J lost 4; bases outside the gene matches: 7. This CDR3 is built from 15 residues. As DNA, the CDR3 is TGTGCCAGCAGCGGAACAGGGGTGGGTAATGAAAAACTGTTTTTT. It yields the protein CASSGTGVGNEKLFF.

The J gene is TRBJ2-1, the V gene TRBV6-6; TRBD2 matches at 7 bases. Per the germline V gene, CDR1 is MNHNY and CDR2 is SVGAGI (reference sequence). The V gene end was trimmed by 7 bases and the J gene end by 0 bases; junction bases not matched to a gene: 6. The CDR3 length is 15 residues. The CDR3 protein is CASNTGGGSYNEQFF. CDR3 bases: TGTGCCAGCAATACGGGCGGGGGCTCCTACAATGAGCAGTTCTTC.